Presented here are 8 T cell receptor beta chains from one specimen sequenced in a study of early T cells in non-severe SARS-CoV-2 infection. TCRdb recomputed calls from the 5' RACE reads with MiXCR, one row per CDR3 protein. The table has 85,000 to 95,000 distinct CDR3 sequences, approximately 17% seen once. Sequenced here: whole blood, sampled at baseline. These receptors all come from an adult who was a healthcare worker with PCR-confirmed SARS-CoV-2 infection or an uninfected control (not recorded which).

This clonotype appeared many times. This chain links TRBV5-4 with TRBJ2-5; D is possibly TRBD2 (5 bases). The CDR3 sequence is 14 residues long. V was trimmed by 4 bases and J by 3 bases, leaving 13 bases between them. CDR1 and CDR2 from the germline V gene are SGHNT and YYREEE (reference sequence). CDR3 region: CASSRDGSKETQYF. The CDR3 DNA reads TGTGCCAGCAGCCGGGATGGTAGCAAAGAGACCCAGTACTTC.

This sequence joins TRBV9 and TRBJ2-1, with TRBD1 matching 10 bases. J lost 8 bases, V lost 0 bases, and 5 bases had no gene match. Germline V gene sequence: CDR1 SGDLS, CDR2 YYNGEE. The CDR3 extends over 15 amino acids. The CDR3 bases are TGTGCCAGCAGCGTAGAGGGACAGGGGCGGCATGAGCAGTTCTTC. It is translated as CASSVEGQGRHEQFF.

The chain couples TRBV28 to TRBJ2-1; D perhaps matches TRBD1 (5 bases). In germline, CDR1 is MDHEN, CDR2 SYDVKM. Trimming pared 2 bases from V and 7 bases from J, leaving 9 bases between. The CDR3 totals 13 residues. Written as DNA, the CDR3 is TGTGCCAGCAGTTTAAACAGGAAAAATGAGCAGTTCTTC. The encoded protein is CASSLNRKNEQFF.

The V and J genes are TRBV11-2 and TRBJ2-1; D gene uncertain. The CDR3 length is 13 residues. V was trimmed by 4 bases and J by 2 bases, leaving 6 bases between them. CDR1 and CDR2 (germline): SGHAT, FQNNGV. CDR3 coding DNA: TGTGCCAGCAGCTACCCCGCCTACAATGAGCAGTTCTTC. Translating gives CASSYPAYNEQFF.

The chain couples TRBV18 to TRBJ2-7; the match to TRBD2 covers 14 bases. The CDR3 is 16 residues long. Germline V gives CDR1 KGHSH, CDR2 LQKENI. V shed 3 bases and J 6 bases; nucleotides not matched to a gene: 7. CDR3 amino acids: CASSPPGLAGVGEQYF. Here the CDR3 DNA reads TGTGCCAGCTCACCGCCGGGACTAGCGGGAGTGGGCGAGCAGTACTTC.

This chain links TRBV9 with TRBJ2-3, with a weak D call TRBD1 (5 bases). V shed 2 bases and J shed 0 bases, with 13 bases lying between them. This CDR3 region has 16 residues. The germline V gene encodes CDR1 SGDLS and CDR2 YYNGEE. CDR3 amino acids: CASSVGTGSSTDTQYF. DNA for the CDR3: TGTGCCAGCAGCGTGGGCACAGGCTCTAGCACAGATACGCAGTATTTT.

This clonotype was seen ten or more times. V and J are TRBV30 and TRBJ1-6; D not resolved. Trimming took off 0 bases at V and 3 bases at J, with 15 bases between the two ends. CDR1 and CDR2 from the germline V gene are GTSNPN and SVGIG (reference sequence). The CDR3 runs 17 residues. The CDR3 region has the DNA TGTGCCTGGAGTGTAGGCAGCCAGTGGGGCTATAATTCACCCCTCCACTTT. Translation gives CAWSVGSQWGYNSPLHF.

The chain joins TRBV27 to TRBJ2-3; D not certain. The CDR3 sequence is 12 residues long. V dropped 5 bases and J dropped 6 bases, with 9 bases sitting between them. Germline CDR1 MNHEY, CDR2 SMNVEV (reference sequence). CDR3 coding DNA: TGTGCCAGCAGTGAAACCGGGGATACGCAGTATTTT. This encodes CASSETGDTQYF.